Listed here are 6 T cell receptor beta chains from one sample, sequenced in a study of blood T cell repertoires in COVID-19. Libraries were prepared by immunoSEQ multiplex PCR; TCRdb keeps only in-frame clonotypes and omits some of them. The sample contains some 150,000 clones, roughly four fifths of which appear only once. Sequencing used peripheral blood. The receptors were gathered from a man at least 80 years old with acute or convalescent COVID-19.

CDR3: CASSGTGMGYNSPLHF. The CDR3 DNA is TGTGCCAGCAGTGGAACAGGGATGGGGTATAATTCACCCCTCCACTTT. The chain joins TRBV25-1 to TRBJ1-6; D is possibly TRBD1 (6 bases). The germline V and J ends were trimmed by 4 bases and 4 bases, with 14 bases remaining between them. Germline loops: CDR1 MGHDK, CDR2 SYGVNS. The CDR3 is 16 amino acids.

The J gene is TRBJ2-1, the V gene TRBV29-1, with 16 bases lining up with TRBD2. Germline-derived CDR1 and CDR2 are SQVTM and ANQGSEA. This CDR3 is 15 amino acids long. V dropped 5 bases and J dropped 6; count of bases not matched to a gene: 4. CDR3 residues: CSVPGTSGGANEQFF. In DNA form, the CDR3 reads TGCAGCGTTCCCGGGACTAGCGGGGGGGCCAATGAGCAGTTCTTC.

This clone has a handful of counts. The chain has TRBV7-8 and TRBJ2-6; D is undetermined. The CDR3 runs to 18 residues. The V gene lost 1 base and the J gene lost 0 bases, with 13 bases spanning the gap. CDR1 is SGHVS, CDR2 FQNEAQ, per germline. The CDR3 bases are TGTGCCAGCAGCTTAGTGATCAGGATCAACTCTGGGGCCAACGTCCTGACTTTC. Amino acids: CASSLVIRINSGANVLTF.

The genes are TRBV7-8 and TRBJ2-3; TRBD1 might be the D (5 bases). CDR3 length equals 16 residues. In germline, CDR1 is SGHVS, CDR2 FQNEAQ. Trimming cost V 5 bases and J 0 bases, with 15 bases left between them. In DNA form, the CDR3 reads TGTGCCAGCAGCACAATAAGGGGATTTAGCACAGATACGCAGTATTTT. Protein sequence: CASSTIRGFSTDTQYF.

The CDR3 loop is CASSFGTGGHNEQFF. CDR3 in DNA: TGTGCCAGCAGCTTCGGGACAGGGGGGCACAATGAGCAGTTCTTC. The V and J genes are TRBV7-2 and TRBJ2-1; 11 bases line up with TRBD1. Unmatched junction bases numbered 3, after V lost 3 bases and J lost 5 bases. Germline CDR1 and CDR2: SGHTA and FQGNSA. The CDR3 has 15 amino acids. Combining the CDR3 with reference TRBV7-2 and TRBJ2-1 gives the whole variable domain GAGVSQSPSNKVTEKGKDVELRCDPISGHTALYWYRQSLGQGLEFLIYFQGNSAPDKSGLPSDRFSAERTGGSVSTLTIQRTQQEDSAVYLCASSFGTGGHNEQFFGPGTRLTVL.

The chain has TRBV12-3 or TRBV12-4 and TRBJ1-6; 9 bases line up with TRBD1. Losses at the gene ends were 5 bases for V and 18 bases for J; bases not matched to a gene: 8. There are 12 residues in the CDR3. The CDR3 region has the DNA TGTGCCAGCAGTCCCGGGACAGGGATCCCCCACTTT. It codes for CASSPGTGIPHF.